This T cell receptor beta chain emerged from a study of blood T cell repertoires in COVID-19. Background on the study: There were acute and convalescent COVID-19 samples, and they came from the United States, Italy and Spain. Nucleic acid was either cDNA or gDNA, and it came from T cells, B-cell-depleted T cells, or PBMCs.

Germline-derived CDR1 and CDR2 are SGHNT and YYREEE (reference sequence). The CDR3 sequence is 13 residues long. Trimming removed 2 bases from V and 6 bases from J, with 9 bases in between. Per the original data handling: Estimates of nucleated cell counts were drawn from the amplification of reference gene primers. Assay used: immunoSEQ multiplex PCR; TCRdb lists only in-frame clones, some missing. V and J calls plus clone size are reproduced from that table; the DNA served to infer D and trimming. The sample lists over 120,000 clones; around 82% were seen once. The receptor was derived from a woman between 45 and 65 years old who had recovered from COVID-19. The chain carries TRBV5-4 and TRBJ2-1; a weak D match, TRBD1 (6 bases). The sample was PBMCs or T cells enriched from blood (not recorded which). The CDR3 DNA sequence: TGTGCCAGCAGCTTAGAAGGGGGCAATGAGCAGTTCTTC. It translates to CASSLEGGNEQFF. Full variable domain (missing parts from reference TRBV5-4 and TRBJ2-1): ETGVTQSPTHLIKTRGQQVTLRCSSQSGHNTVSWYQQALGQGPQFIFQYYREEENGRGNFPPRFSGLQFPNYSSELNVNALELDDSALYLCASSLEGGNEQFFGPGTRLTVL.